The 9 T cell receptor beta chains below were found in one sample sequenced in a study of cytomegalovirus exposure and HLA in healthy donors. 13 Jbeta primers and 60 Vbeta primers were used for the PCR. TCRdb's table, derived via immunoSEQ multiplex PCR, lists solely in-frame clones and lacks some. This table has roughly 160,000 clones, about 80% appearing once. Sequencing was done on a sample of PBMCs. Receptor source: a man aged 30 to 45 in good health and CMV-seropositive.

CDR3 amino acids: CASSFEGQGPYEQYF. The CDR3 nucleotides are TGTGCCAGCAGCTTCGAGGGACAGGGGCCATACGAGCAGTACTTC. This rearrangement joins TRBV11-2 to TRBJ2-7; TRBD1 matches 10 bases. Germline trimming cut 3 bases from V and 4 bases from J; bases unmatched to any gene: 6. Per germline, CDR1 SGHAT and CDR2 FQNNGV. CDR3 length equals 15 residues.

This chain uses TRBV7-3 with TRBJ2-1; 9 bases are shared with TRBD2. Per the germline V gene, CDR1 is SGHTA and CDR2 is FQGTGA. The CDR3 has 16 amino acids. The ends lost 2 bases at V and 8 bases at J; junction bases unmatched: 10. The CDR3 nucleotides are TGTGCCAGCAGCTTAGGAGGCGGGGCTAGCGGGGATGAGCAGTTCTTC. The encoded protein is CASSLGGGASGDEQFF.

The chain combines TRBV7-9 with TRBJ1-3; 7 nucleotides line up with TRBD1. The CDR3 is made up of 17 amino acids. J gave up 0 bases and V 1 base, and 6 bases lay outside the gene matches. From germline, CDR1 is SEHNR and CDR2 FQNEAQ (reference sequence). The CDR3 region is CASSLGQGLGSGNTIYF. CDR3 bases: TGTGCCAGCAGCTTAGGACAGGGTTTGGGCTCTGGAAACACCATATATTTT. Drawing the rest from reference TRBV7-9 and TRBJ1-3, the complete variable domain is DTGVSQNPRHKITKRGQNVTFRCDPISEHNRLYWYRQTLGQGPEFLTYFQNEAQLEKSRLLSDRFSAERPKGSFSTLEIQRTEQGDSAMYLCASSLGQGLGSGNTIYFGEGSWLTVV.

The chain uses TRBV5-1 and TRBJ2-5; 7 bases are a match to TRBD2. The J segment lost 3 bases and the V segment lost 2 bases, leaving 4 bases of the junction unmatched. The CDR3 runs 14 residues. CDR1 is SGHRS, CDR2 YFSETQ, per germline. CDR3 loop: CASSFGGGEETQYF. The CDR3 bases are TGCGCCAGCAGCTTTGGCGGGGGAGAAGAGACCCAGTACTTC.

The chain carries TRBV10-3 and TRBJ1-1; D remains ambiguous. V lost 4 bases to trimming and J lost 1 base, with 4 bases between them. The CDR3 loop spans 12 amino acids. The V gene's germline CDR1 is ENHRY and CDR2 SYGVKD. CDR3 in amino acids: CAISARNTEAFF. In nucleotides, the CDR3 is TGTGCCATCAGTGCCAGGAACACTGAAGCTTTCTTT.

The rearrangement uses TRBV4-1 and TRBJ2-1; D is possibly TRBD2 (5 bases). The CDR3 runs to 15 residues. Deletions cut 0 bases from V and 3 bases from J, with 9 bases between. From germline, CDR1 is MGHRA and CDR2 YSYEKL. CDR3 sequence: CASSQDPGNYNEQFF. The CDR3 DNA sequence: TGCGCCAGCAGCCAAGATCCGGGAAACTACAATGAGCAGTTCTTC.

The genes are TRBV25-1 and TRBJ2-5, with D maybe TRBD1 (6 bases). The V gene lost 6 bases and the J gene lost 2 bases, with 13 bases spanning the gap. Germline CDR1 and CDR2: MGHDK and SYGVNS. CDR3 length: 14 residues. The CDR3 DNA follows: TGTGCCAGCAGCATAGGACAGCCACAAGAGACCCAGTACTTC. Translation gives CASSIGQPQETQYF. The variable domain in full, with the rest retrieved from reference TRBV25-1 and TRBJ2-5, is EADIYQTPRYLVIGTGKKITLECSQTMGHDKMYWYQQDPGMELHLIHYSYGVNSTEKGDLSSESTVSRIRTEHFPLTLESARPSHTSQYLCASSIGQPQETQYFGPGTRLLVL.

This clone was found a few times. This rearrangement joins TRBV5-5 to TRBJ1-3; a possible D gene is TRBD1 (6 bases). This CDR3 has 16 amino acids. Germline lookup yields CDR1 SGHKS and CDR2 YYEKEE (reference sequence). Trimming cost V 2 bases and J 1 base, with 13 bases left between them. CDR3 bases: TGTGCCAGCAGCTTAACAGGGACATTTTCTGGAAACACCATATATTTT. Translated: CASSLTGTFSGNTIYF.

In the case of this clone: Other DNA sequences in the same sample also yield this CDR3. This chain uses TRBV27 with TRBJ2-7; D perhaps matches TRBD2 (6 bases). This CDR3 is 13 amino acids long. From germline, CDR1 is MNHEY and CDR2 SMNVEV (reference sequence). Trimming took off 3 bases at V and 1 base at J, with 7 bases between the two ends. The CDR3 nucleotides are TGTGCCAGCAGTTTTCGGGAGTCCTACGAGCAGTACTTC. Protein sequence: CASSFRESYEQYF.